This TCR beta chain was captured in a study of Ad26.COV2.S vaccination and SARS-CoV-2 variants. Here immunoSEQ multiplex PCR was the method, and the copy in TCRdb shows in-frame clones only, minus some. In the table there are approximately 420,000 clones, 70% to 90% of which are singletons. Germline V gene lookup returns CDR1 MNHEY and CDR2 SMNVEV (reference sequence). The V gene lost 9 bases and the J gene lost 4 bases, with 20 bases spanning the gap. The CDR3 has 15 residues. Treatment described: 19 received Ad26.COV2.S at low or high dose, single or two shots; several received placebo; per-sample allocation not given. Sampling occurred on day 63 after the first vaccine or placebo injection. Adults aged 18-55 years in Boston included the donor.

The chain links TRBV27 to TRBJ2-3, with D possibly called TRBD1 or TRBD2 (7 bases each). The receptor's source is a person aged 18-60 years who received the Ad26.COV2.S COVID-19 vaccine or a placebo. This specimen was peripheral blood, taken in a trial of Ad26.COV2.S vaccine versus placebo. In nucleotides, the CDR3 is TGTGCCAGTGGGAGGGGGCGAGGGGGTTCAGATACGCAGTATTTT. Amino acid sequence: CASGRGRGGSDTQYF.